What follows are 30 T cell receptor beta chains derived from one specimen sequenced in a study of regulatory T cells in long-lasting Graves disease. Relying on iRepertoire HTBI primers and Arm-PCR of CDR3 regions, the team built TCR beta libraries. TCRdb independently ran MiXCR on the multiplex PCR reads; one entry per CDR3 protein. The table lists about 460,000 distinct CDR3 sequences, approximately 23% of them singletons. The time point is: persistent/refractory GD, antithyroid drugs over 5 years with positive TRAb. With RNA extracted from PBMCs as input, the TCR library was made. The sequencing used peripheral blood mononuclear cells (PBMCs), collected when the disease was refractory, from a patient treated with antithyroid drugs. These receptors were collected from a female donor with Graves disease.

This clonotype was seen many times. The V and J genes are TRBV28 and TRBJ2-7, with a tentative D call TRBD2 (5 bases). The V and J ends lost 5 bases and 2 bases respectively, with 7 bases between them. The CDR3 has 12 amino acids. CDR1 MDHEN and CDR2 SYDVKM come from the germline V gene. The CDR3 DNA is TGTGCCAGCAGTCGGGATGCCTACGAGCAGTACTTC. This sequence encodes CASSRDAYEQYF. Filled out from reference TRBV28 and TRBJ2-7, the complete variable domain reads DVKVTQSSRYLVKRTGEKVFLECVQDMDHENMFWYRQDPGLGLRLIYFSYDVKMKEKGDIPEGYSVSREKKERFSLILESASTNQTSMYLCASSRDAYEQYFGPGTRLTVT.

This clonotype was counted at least ten times. V gene TRBV12-3 or TRBV12-4 combines with J gene TRBJ1-4, with D hard to call. The CDR3 extends over 13 amino acids. The germline V and J ends were trimmed by 2 bases and 5 bases, with 6 bases remaining between them. The CDR3: CASSLSGNEKLFF. CDR3 in DNA: TGTGCCAGCAGTTTATCCGGGAATGAAAAACTGTTTTTT.

This clonotype was recorded many times. The chain employs TRBV11-1 and TRBJ2-2; 7 bases fit TRBD2. The CDR3 is 15 amino acids. V gave up 5 bases and J gave up 5 bases; unmatched junction bases: 8. Germline V gives CDR1 SGHAT, CDR2 FQDESV (reference sequence). The DNA for the CDR3 is TGTGCCAGCAGCCCGACTAGCACGGGTACCGGGGAGCTGTTTTTT. The encoded protein is CASSPTSTGTGELFF.

At least ten counts were recorded for this clonotype. J is TRBJ1-2 and V is TRBV5-1; 11 positions agree with TRBD1. V shed 0 bases and J 8 bases; nucleotides not matched to a gene: 9. Germline CDR1 SGHRS, CDR2 YFSETQ. There are 16 residues in the CDR3. CDR3 residues: CASSLAVGQGARGYTF. Here the CDR3 DNA reads TGCGCCAGCAGCTTGGCAGTCGGACAGGGGGCGAGGGGCTACACCTTC.

This clonotype was counted at least ten times. The chain joins TRBV27 to TRBJ1-5; 10 bases align to TRBD1. Germline trimming cut 6 bases from V and 3 bases from J; bases unmatched to any gene: 8. The V gene's germline CDR1 is MNHEY and CDR2 SMNVEV (reference sequence). The CDR3 contains 16 residues. CDR3 region: CASSLGTGEFNQPQHF. The CDR3, as DNA: TGTGCCAGCAGCCTCGGGACAGGGGAATTCAATCAGCCCCAGCATTTT.

This clonotype occurred many times. The CDR3 loop reads CASSYWGSTVSAFF. The CDR3 nucleotides read TGTGCCAGCAGTTACTGGGGCTCGACAGTTTCGGCTTTCTTT. V and J are TRBV6-9 and TRBJ1-1, with D tentatively TRBD1 (5 bases). CDR1 is MNHGY and CDR2 is SVAAGI in the germline V gene. The V end lost 3 bases, the J end lost 11 bases, and 19 bases lay between the germline ends. The CDR3 sequence is 14 residues long.

The J gene is TRBJ2-5, the V gene TRBV5-6, with D possibly TRBD2 on 6 matching bases. V lost 5 bases and J lost 3, with 11 bases in between. The CDR3 consists of 13 residues. The V gene's germline CDR1 is SGHDT and CDR2 YYEEEE. The CDR3 DNA reads TGTGCCAGCAGACCGGGGGTGGAAGAGACCCAGTACTTC. Its protein is CASRPGVEETQYF.

The table lists this clonotype with a few counts. The genes are TRBV27 and TRBJ1-2; D is perhaps TRBD1 (6 bases). This CDR3 comprises 13 residues. Trimming stripped 5 bases from V and 8 bases from J, with 15 bases between. Germline CDR1 is MNHEY and CDR2 is SMNVEV (reference sequence). The CDR3 nucleotides read TGTGCCAGCAGTGTTCACAGGGAGGGGGGCTACACCTTC. Translating gives CASSVHREGGYTF.

The chain combines TRBV14 with TRBJ2-7; either TRBD1 or TRBD2 may fit D (5 bases each). The CDR3 is made up of 13 amino acids. Trimming cost V 0 bases and J 7 bases, with 10 bases left between them. The germline gives CDR1 SGHDN, CDR2 FVKESK. The CDR3, as DNA: TGTGCCAGCAGCCAAGAGAGGGGTTGGGAGCAGTACTTC. Its translation: CASSQERGWEQYF.

The rearrangement uses TRBV5-8 and TRBJ1-1; D is undetermined. Germline CDR1 and CDR2: SGHTS and YDEGEE. V gave up 5 bases and J gave up 5 bases, with 16 bases separating them. This CDR3 spans 14 amino acids. CDR3 protein: CASSSGDRQTEAFF. The CDR3 bases are TGTGCCAGCAGTAGCGGTGATCGTCAGACTGAAGCTTTCTTT. The variable domain in full, completed from reference TRBV5-8 and TRBJ1-1, reads EAGVTQSPTHLIKTRGQQATLRCSPISGHTSVYWYQQALGLGLQFLLWYDEGEERNRGNFPPRFSGRQFPNYSSELNVNALELEDSALYLCASSSGDRQTEAFFGQGTRLTVV.

This clonotype was detected a few times. This rearrangement joins TRBV30 to TRBJ1-2; tentative D call: TRBD1 (5 bases). Germline V gene data show CDR1 as GTSNPN and CDR2 as SVGIG (reference sequence). The CDR3 totals 14 residues. V was clipped by 4 bases and J by 1 base, with 13 bases between them. Here the CDR3 DNA reads TGTGCCTGGACTCCCGTGACAGTTAACTATGGCTACACCTTC. Its translation: CAWTPVTVNYGYTF.

The chain joins TRBV6-2 or TRBV6-3 to TRBJ1-6; no clear D gene. The CDR3 length is 11 residues. Trimming left V 4 bases short and J 9 bases short, with 4 bases between. Germline V gene lookup returns CDR1 MNHEY and CDR2 SVGEGT. CDR3 residues: CASSSASPLHF. The CDR3 DNA reads as TGTGCCAGCAGTTCTGCTTCACCCCTCCACTTT.

The rearrangement joins TRBV27 to TRBJ2-6; 7 positions agree with TRBD1. Per germline, CDR1 MNHEY and CDR2 SMNVEV (reference sequence). J was trimmed by 0 bases and V by 5 bases; bases with no gene match: 7. This CDR3 region has 17 residues. CDR3 residues: CASSPRDSYSGANVLTF. The CDR3 nucleotides are TGTGCCAGCAGTCCCCGGGACAGCTACTCTGGGGCCAACGTCCTGACTTTC.

The chain uses TRBV13 and TRBJ1-1, with 8 bases that match TRBD1. The CDR3 totals 17 residues. Germline lookup yields CDR1 PRHDT and CDR2 FYEKMQ (reference sequence). J gave up 2 bases and V 7 bases, and 15 bases lay outside the gene matches. The DNA for the CDR3 is TGTGCCAGCACCCCCCTACTTTTGACAGGGGCTAACACTGAAGCTTTCTTT. This codes for CASTPLLLTGANTEAFF.

The chain carries TRBV4-2 and TRBJ1-1; possibly TRBD1 for D (5 bases). This CDR3 is built from 14 residues. V lost 4 bases and J lost 5, with 14 bases in between. Germline CDR1 and CDR2: LGHNA and YNFKEQ. Here the CDR3 DNA reads TGTGCCAGCAGCCCGGACGAGGGGCGAACTGAAGCTTTCTTT. The encoded protein is CASSPDEGRTEAFF.

The genes are TRBV30 and TRBJ1-1; 9 nucleotides line up with TRBD1. Germline V CDR1 and CDR2: GTSNPN, SVGIG (reference sequence). Losses at the gene ends were 1 base for V and 5 bases for J; bases not matched to a gene: 5. CDR3 size: 14 residues. The CDR3 DNA reads as TGTGCCTGGAGTGGAGGGACAGGGAAGACTGAAGCTTTCTTT. Translated: CAWSGGTGKTEAFF.

The chain joins TRBV28 to TRBJ2-3; D might be TRBD2 (7 bases). The ends were cut back, 8 bases at V and 1 base at J, with 16 bases in the middle. The germline V gene has CDR1 MDHEN and CDR2 SYDVKM. The CDR3 loop spans 15 amino acids. CDR3 sequence: CASLKGGGGTDTQYF. CDR3 nucleotides: TGTGCCAGCCTAAAGGGGGGGGGCGGCACAGATACGCAGTATTTT.

The sample holds many counts of this clonotype. The CDR3 is CASSQDRLNTEAFF. The CDR3 nucleotides read TGTGCCAGCAGCCAAGACAGGCTGAACACTGAAGCTTTCTTT. This sequence joins TRBV3-1 and TRBJ1-1; D unclear. Trimming left V 0 bases short and J 0 bases short, with 5 bases between. CDR3 length: 14 amino acids. Looked up from germline, CDR1 is LGHDT and CDR2 is YNNKEL (reference sequence).

This clonotype was seen only a few times. V usage is TRBV19 and J usage is TRBJ1-6; 8 bases align to TRBD1. This CDR3 comprises 14 residues. Germline V CDR1 and CDR2: LNHDA, SQIVND (reference sequence). V lost 4 bases, J lost 7 bases, and 3 bases stayed unmatched. The CDR3 loop is CASSTQGGNSPLHF. CDR3 bases: TGTGCCAGTAGTACACAGGGGGGAAATTCACCCCTCCACTTT.

The gene calls are TRBV5-6 and TRBJ1-4; D unresolved. The CDR3 sequence is 15 residues long. Trimming took off 0 bases at V and 2 bases at J, with 8 bases between the two ends. Germline loops: CDR1 SGHDT, CDR2 YYEEEE. The chain's CDR3 is CASSLAIRTNEKLFF. Written as DNA, the CDR3 is TGTGCCAGCAGCTTGGCTATCAGGACTAATGAAAAACTGTTTTTT.

Comment on this clonotype: Given a much more abundant clone one base away, this may be a read error. This chain connects TRBV11-2 to TRBJ2-2; D gene ambiguous. In germline, CDR1 is SGHAT, CDR2 FQNNGV. This CDR3 is built from 16 residues. Trimming stripped 2 bases from V and 0 bases from J, with 10 bases between. CDR3 loop: CASSLFGKPNTGELFF. The CDR3 coding sequence is TGTGCCAGCAGCTTATTTGGCAAGCCGAACACCGGGGAGCTGTTTTTT.

The chain combines TRBV6-2 or TRBV6-3 with TRBJ1-2; maybe TRBD1 (5 bases). The CDR3 sequence is 14 residues long. Germline assignment: CDR1 MNHEY and CDR2 SVGEGT. V was clipped by 0 bases and J by 8 bases, with 13 bases between them. CDR3 loop: CASSYSRVEKGYTF. CDR3 bases: TGTGCCAGCAGTTACTCCAGGGTCGAGAAGGGCTACACCTTC.

The table lists this clonotype with many counts. CDR3: CSARGHNQETQYF. The CDR3 nucleotides are TGCAGTGCTAGAGGCCACAACCAAGAGACCCAGTACTTC. V usage is TRBV20-1 and J usage is TRBJ2-5; no firm D call. Germline-derived CDR1 and CDR2 are DFQATT and SNEGSKA (reference sequence). The CDR3 consists of 13 residues. V shed 1 base and J shed 0 bases, with 6 bases lying between them.

The J gene is TRBJ1-1, the V gene TRBV7-9, with 9 bases that match TRBD1. CDR3 length equals 16 residues. Germline V CDR1 and CDR2: SEHNR, FQNEAQ (reference sequence). Trimming removed 5 bases from V and 4 bases from J; junction bases left unmatched: 11. Here the CDR3 reads CASSIGTGRASTEAFF. CDR3 DNA sequence: TGTGCCAGCAGCATCGGGACAGGGAGGGCGTCCACTGAAGCTTTCTTT.

This clonotype was detected a few times. J is TRBJ1-4 and V is TRBV6-2 or TRBV6-3, with D tentatively TRBD1 (6 bases). From germline, CDR1 is MNHEY and CDR2 SVGEGT. Trimming stripped 6 bases from V and 8 bases from J, with 13 bases between. This CDR3 comprises 13 residues. CDR3 sequence: CASSYREKEKLFF. The CDR3 nucleotides are TGTGCCAGCAGCTACAGGGAGAAAGAAAAACTGTTTTTT.

There are many counts of this clonotype. The V and J genes are TRBV2 and TRBJ1-1; D may be TRBD1 (5 bases). Per germline, CDR1 SNHLY and CDR2 FYNNEI. This CDR3 is built from 13 residues. V was pared by 6 bases and J by 4 bases, with 12 bases between. The CDR3 protein is CASREGLGTEAFF. DNA of the CDR3: TGTGCCAGCAGGGAGGGGCTCGGCACTGAAGCTTTCTTT.

The CDR3 bases are TGTGCCAGCGGTTTCCGGGACAGGGTCAGCACAGATACGCAGTATTTT. This sequence encodes CASGFRDRVSTDTQYF. The chain combines TRBV7-9 with TRBJ2-3; TRBD1 matches 9 bases. V lost 8 bases and J lost 0; bases outside the gene matches: 9. The CDR3 has 16 residues. Germline-derived CDR1 and CDR2 are SEHNR and FQNEAQ (reference sequence).

In this sample, this clonotype turned up many times. The chain carries TRBV28 and TRBJ2-7; TRBD1 or TRBD2 may be the D gene (5 bases each). This CDR3 region has 14 residues. V was shortened by 8 bases and J by 3 bases, with 17 bases between the two germline ends. Looked up from germline, CDR1 is MDHEN and CDR2 is SYDVKM. The CDR3 DNA reads as TGTGCCAGCGCGAATCCGGGACGGTACTACGAGCAGTACTTC. Translation: CASANPGRYYEQYF.

This clonotype occurred many times. The rearrangement uses TRBV6-5 and TRBJ2-5; TRBD2 matches at 7 bases. After removal of 4 bases from V and 12 bases from J, the junction contained 8 bases not matched to a gene. This CDR3 comprises 12 residues. The germline gives CDR1 MNHEY, CDR2 SVGAGI. The CDR3, as DNA: TGTGCCAGCAGTTCGAAATCAGCGGGAAAGTACTTC. Encoded protein: CASSSKSAGKYF.

The rearrangement uses TRBV7-2 and TRBJ1-1; maybe TRBD1 (5 bases). V dropped 2 bases and J dropped 2 bases, with 12 bases sitting between them. The length of the CDR3 is 15 residues. In germline, CDR1 is SGHTA, CDR2 FQGNSA. The CDR3 sequence: CASSLSGGKNTEAFF. Here the CDR3 DNA reads TGTGCCAGCAGCTTATCGGGGGGGAAAAACACTGAAGCTTTCTTT.